The 12 T cell receptor beta chains below come from one sample, sequenced in a study of blood T cell repertoires in COVID-19 (dated by TCRdb to about 2020). Receptor amplification or capture employed the immunoSEQ multiplex PCR assay. This immuneACCESS table, as held by TCRdb, lists in-frame sequences with V and J called but not all clones. Of the missing ones, under half trace to an unresolved V gene in checked studies; the others have no known cause. The sample records about half a million clones, 75% to 90% of which are singletons. 8.3% of the sample belongs to the ten largest clones. The sequencing sample was made of PBMCs or T cells enriched from blood (not recorded which). The receptors were sampled from a woman aged 55-75 years who had recovered from COVID-19.

V is TRBV5-1 and J is TRBJ2-7; D unresolved. Looked up from germline, CDR1 is SGHRS and CDR2 is YFSETQ. Trimming left V 3 bases short and J 5 bases short, with 12 bases between. CDR3 length: 13 amino acids. The CDR3 spells CASSSVAPNEQYF. The CDR3 DNA sequence: TGCGCCAGCAGCTCCGTAGCCCCCAACGAGCAGTACTTC.

The V gene is TRBV7-8, the J gene TRBJ2-3; D is undetermined. This CDR3 comprises 13 residues. V lost 6 bases, J lost 0 bases, and 7 bases lay in between. Per the germline V gene, CDR1 is SGHVS and CDR2 is FQNEAQ. CDR3 bases: TGTGCCAGCAGTTTTATTAGCACAGATACGCAGTATTTT. Amino acid sequence: CASSFISTDTQYF.

The chain joins TRBV19 to TRBJ2-4; 10 positions match TRBD2. V was clipped by 4 bases and J by 2 bases; unmatched bases: 11. The CDR3 totals 18 residues. CDR1 and CDR2 from the germline V gene are LNHDA and SQIVND (reference sequence). The CDR3 is CASSTTPRAGGTKNIQYF. CDR3 sequence (DNA): TGTGCCAGTAGTACAACCCCCCGAGCGGGGGGGACCAAAAACATTCAGTACTTC.

The chain couples TRBV3-1 (or the pseudogene TRBV3-2) to TRBJ1-2; 11 bases agree with TRBD1. The CDR3 contains 12 residues. Germline V gene data show CDR1 as LGHDT and CDR2 as YNNKEL (reference sequence). Germline trimming cut 1 base from V and 13 bases from J; bases unmatched to any gene: 2. In DNA, the CDR3 is TGTGCCAGCAGCCAAGGCGGACAGGGGGCCACCTTC. As protein: CASSQGGQGATF.

J is TRBJ2-3 and V is TRBV24-1, with D possibly TRBD1 on 6 matching bases. Deletions cut 4 bases from V and 8 bases from J, with 24 bases between. The CDR3 loop spans 17 amino acids. Germline CDR1 reads KGHDR; CDR2 reads SFDVKD. DNA for the CDR3: TGTGCCACCAGTGACACTGATGGCGCAGGGGAGTTGGGTACGCAGTATTTT. Encoded protein: CATSDTDGAGELGTQYF.

The chain links TRBV2 to TRBJ2-1; maybe TRBD1 (6 bases). The V end lost 8 bases, the J end lost 8 bases, and 16 bases lay between the germline ends. CDR1 SNHLY and CDR2 FYNNEI come from the germline V gene. CDR3 length: 13 residues. CDR3 protein: CASAPIQGDEQFF. DNA for the CDR3: TGTGCCAGCGCCCCAATACAGGGAGATGAGCAGTTCTTC.

The chain couples TRBV7-2 to TRBJ2-3; D may be TRBD2 (6 bases). V was shortened by 1 base and J by 4 bases, with 9 bases between the two germline ends. From germline, CDR1 is SGHTA and CDR2 FQGNSA. This CDR3 has 14 residues. In DNA form, the CDR3 reads TGTGCCAGCAGCTTAGGGCGGGGCCCAGATACGCAGTATTTT. It codes for CASSLGRGPDTQYF.

This chain links TRBV5-1 with TRBJ2-2; D gene unclear. The CDR3 has 15 residues. In germline, CDR1 is SGHRS, CDR2 YFSETQ. Trimming left V 1 base short and J 8 bases short, with 15 bases between. For the CDR3, the DNA is TGCGCCAGCAGCTTGTCTGTAGTTATTACTGGGGAGCTGTTTTTT. Residues: CASSLSVVITGELFF.

The rearrangement joins TRBV4-2 to TRBJ2-6; D uncertain. Germline V gene sequence: CDR1 LGHNA, CDR2 YNFKEQ. Trimming took 6 bases from V and 1 from J, leaving 4 bases between them. The CDR3 is 13 amino acids. The CDR3 sequence is CASRESGANVLTF. CDR3 bases: TGTGCCAGCAGGGAGTCTGGGGCCAACGTCCTGACTTTC.

This clone was counted a single time. The chain combines TRBV5-1 with TRBJ1-2; D gene unclear. Germline loops: CDR1 SGHRS, CDR2 YFSETQ. Trimming took 2 bases from V and 2 from J, leaving 7 bases between them. This CDR3 is 13 amino acids long. In nucleotides, the CDR3 is TGCGCCAGCAGCTTACCAGAAAACTATGGCTACACCTTC. It specifies CASSLPENYGYTF.

The count of this clone is one. This sequence joins TRBV6-2 or TRBV6-3 and TRBJ2-1; TRBD2 matches at 7 bases. Germline CDR1 MNHEY, CDR2 SVGEGT. The CDR3 is 16 residues long. Trimming cost V 5 bases and J 7 bases; bases outside gene matches: 14. The CDR3 sequence: CASSHLGLENFNEQFF. Written as DNA, the CDR3 is TGTGCCAGCAGTCACCTCGGACTAGAAAATTTTAATGAGCAGTTCTTC.

Comment on this clone: This same CDR3 is encoded by further DNA sequences in the sample. This chain uses TRBV2 with TRBJ1-2, with 11 bases fitting TRBD1. Per germline, CDR1 SNHLY and CDR2 FYNNEI. CDR3 length equals 13 residues. Losses at the gene ends were 6 bases for V and 5 bases for J; bases not matched to a gene: 2. The CDR3 loop reads CASSGTGGYGYTF. The CDR3 DNA reads as TGTGCCAGCAGCGGGACAGGGGGATATGGCTACACCTTC.